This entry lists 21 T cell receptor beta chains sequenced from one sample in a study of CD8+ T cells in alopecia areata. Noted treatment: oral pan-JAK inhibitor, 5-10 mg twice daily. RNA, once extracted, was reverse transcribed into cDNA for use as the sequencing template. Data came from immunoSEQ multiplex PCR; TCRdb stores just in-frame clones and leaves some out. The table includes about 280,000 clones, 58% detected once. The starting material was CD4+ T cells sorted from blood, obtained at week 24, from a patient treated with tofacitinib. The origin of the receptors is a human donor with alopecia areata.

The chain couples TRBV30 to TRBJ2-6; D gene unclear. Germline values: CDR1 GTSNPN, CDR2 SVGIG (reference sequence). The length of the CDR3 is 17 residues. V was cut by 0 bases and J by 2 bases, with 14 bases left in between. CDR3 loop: CAWSVTWVRTGANVLTF. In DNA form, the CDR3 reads TGTGCCTGGAGTGTGACTTGGGTCCGCACTGGGGCCAACGTCCTGACTTTC.

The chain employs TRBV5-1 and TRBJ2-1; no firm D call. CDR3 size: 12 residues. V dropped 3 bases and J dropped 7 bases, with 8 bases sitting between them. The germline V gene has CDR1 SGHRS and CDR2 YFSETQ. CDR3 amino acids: CASSSTGNEQFF. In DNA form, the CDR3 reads TGCGCCAGCAGCTCTACCGGGAATGAGCAGTTCTTC.

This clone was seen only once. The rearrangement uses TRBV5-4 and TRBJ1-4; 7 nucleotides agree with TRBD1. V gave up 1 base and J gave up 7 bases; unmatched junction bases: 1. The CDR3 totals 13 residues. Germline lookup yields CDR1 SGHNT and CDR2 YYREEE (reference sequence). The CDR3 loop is CASSLQGGEKLFF. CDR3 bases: TGTGCCAGCAGCTTGCAGGGGGGTGAAAAACTGTTTTTT.

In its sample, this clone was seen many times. CDR3 nucleotides: TGTGCCAGCACCCCCGACAGGGGAAGAGAGACCCAGTACTTC. As protein: CASTPDRGRETQYF. The chain is built from TRBV5-4 and TRBJ2-5, with 8 bases that match TRBD1. CDR3 length equals 14 residues. Germline V CDR1 and CDR2: SGHNT, YYREEE (reference sequence). The V segment lost 6 bases and the J segment 4 bases; nucleotides outside the gene matches: 8.

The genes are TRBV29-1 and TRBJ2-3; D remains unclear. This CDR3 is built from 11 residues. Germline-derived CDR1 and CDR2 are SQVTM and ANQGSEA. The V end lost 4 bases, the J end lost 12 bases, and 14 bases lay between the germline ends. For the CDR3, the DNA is TGCAGCGTTGCCTTTGGGTTGTATCAGTATTTT. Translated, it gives CSVAFGLYQYF.

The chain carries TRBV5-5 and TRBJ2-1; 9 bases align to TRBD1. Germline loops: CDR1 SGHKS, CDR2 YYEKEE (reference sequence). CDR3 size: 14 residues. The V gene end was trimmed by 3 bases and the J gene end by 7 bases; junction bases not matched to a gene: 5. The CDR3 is CASSSGTGQNEQFF. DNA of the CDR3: TGTGCCAGCAGCTCCGGGACAGGGCAGAATGAGCAGTTCTTC. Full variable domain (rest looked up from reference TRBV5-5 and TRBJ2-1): DAGVTQSPTHLIKTRGQQVTLRCSPISGHKSVSWYQQVLGQGPQFIFQYYEKEERGRGNFPDRFSARQFPNYSSELNVNALLLGDSALYLCASSSGTGQNEQFFGPGTRLTVL.

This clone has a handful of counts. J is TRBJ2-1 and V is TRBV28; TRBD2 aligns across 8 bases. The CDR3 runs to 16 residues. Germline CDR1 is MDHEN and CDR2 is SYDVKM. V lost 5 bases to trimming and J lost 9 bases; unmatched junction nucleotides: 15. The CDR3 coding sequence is TGTGCCAGCAGTCCCCCCCCCGGAGCGGGGGCCGGTGAGCAGTTCTTC. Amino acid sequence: CASSPPPGAGAGEQFF.

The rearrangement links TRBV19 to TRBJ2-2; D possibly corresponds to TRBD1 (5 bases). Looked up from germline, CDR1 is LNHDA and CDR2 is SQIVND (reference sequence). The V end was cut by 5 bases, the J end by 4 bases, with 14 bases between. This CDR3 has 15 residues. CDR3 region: CASSPRGASTGELFF. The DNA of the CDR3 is TGTGCCAGTAGTCCCCGTGGGGCTTCCACCGGGGAGCTGTTTTTT.

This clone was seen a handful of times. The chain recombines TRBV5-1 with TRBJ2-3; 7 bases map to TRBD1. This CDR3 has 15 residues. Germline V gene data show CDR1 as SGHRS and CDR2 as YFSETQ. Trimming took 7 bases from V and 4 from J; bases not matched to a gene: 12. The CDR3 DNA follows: TGCGCCAGCCTCTCGACAGGGAGTAGCTCAGATACGCAGTATTTT. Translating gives CASLSTGSSSDTQYF.

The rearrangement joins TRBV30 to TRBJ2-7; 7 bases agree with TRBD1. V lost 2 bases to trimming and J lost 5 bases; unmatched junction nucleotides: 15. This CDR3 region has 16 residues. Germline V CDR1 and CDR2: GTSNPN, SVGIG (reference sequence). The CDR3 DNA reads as TGTGCCTGGAGTCCCACGGGACCGACAGGGATACACGAGCAGTACTTC. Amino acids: CAWSPTGPTGIHEQYF.

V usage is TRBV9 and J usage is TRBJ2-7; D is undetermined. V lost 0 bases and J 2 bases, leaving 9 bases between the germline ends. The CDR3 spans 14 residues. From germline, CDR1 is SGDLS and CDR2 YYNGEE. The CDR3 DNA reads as TGTGCCAGCAGCGTAGGATCCAGAGCCTACGAGCAGTACTTC. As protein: CASSVGSRAYEQYF.

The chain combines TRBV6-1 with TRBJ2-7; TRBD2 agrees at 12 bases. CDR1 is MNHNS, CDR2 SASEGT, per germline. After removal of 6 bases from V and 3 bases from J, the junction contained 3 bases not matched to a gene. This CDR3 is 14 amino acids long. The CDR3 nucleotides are TGTGCCAGCAGCCAACTAGCGGGGGGCTACGAGCAGTACTTC. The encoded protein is CASSQLAGGYEQYF.

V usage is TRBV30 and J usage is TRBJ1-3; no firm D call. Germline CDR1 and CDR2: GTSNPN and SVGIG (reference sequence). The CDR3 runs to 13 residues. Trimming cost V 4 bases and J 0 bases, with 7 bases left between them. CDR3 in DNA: TGTGCCTGGACGCCCCTCTCTGGAAACACCATATATTTT. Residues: CAWTPLSGNTIYF.

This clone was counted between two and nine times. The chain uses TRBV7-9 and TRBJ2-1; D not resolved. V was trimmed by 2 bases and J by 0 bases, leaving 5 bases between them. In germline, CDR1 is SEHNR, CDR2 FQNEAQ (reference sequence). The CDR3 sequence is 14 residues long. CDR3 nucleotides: TGTGCCAGCAGCTTAACCGGCTCCTACAATGAGCAGTTCTTC. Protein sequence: CASSLTGSYNEQFF. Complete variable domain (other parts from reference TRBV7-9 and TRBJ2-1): DTGVSQNPRHKITKRGQNVTFRCDPISEHNRLYWYRQTLGQGPEFLTYFQNEAQLEKSRLLSDRFSAERPKGSFSTLEIQRTEQGDSAMYLCASSLTGSYNEQFFGPGTRLTVL.

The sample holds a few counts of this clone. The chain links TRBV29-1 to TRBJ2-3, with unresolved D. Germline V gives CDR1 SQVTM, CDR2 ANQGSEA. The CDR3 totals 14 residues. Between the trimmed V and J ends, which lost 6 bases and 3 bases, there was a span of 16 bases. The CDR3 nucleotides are TGCAGCGTGAAACCGGGCCCCGGGACAGATACGCAGTATTTT. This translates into CSVKPGPGTDTQYF.

The CDR3 loop is CASSLPGGYGYTF. The CDR3 DNA sequence: TGTGCCAGCAGCTTACCCGGAGGCTATGGCTACACCTTC. This chain uses TRBV7-2 with TRBJ1-2; no clear D gene. From germline, CDR1 is SGHTA and CDR2 FQGNSA. V was shortened by 2 bases and J by 4 bases, with 8 bases between the two germline ends. The CDR3 has 13 amino acids.

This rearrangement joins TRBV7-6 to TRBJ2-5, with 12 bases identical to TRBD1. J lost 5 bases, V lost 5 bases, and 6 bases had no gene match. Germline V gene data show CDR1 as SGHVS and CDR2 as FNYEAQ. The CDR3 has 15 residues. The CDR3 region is CASSPGQGAGETQYF. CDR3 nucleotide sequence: TGTGCCAGCAGCCCGGGACAGGGGGCCGGGGAGACCCAGTACTTC.

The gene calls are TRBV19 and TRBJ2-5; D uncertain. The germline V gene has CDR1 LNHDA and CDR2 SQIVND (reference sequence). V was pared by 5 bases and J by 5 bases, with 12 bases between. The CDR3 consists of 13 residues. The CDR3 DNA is TGTGCCAGTAGTGACTTAGCCGGCGAGACCCAGTACTTC. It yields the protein CASSDLAGETQYF.

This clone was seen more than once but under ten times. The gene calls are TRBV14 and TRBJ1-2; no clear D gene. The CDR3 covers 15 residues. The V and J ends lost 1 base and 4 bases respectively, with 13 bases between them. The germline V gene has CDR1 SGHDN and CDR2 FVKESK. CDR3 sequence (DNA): TGTGCCAGCAGCCAAGTTCCAGGAATGACCTATGGCTACACCTTC. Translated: CASSQVPGMTYGYTF. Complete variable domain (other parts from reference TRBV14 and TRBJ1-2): EAGVTQFPSHSVIEKGQTVTLRCDPISGHDNLYWYRRVMGKEIKFLLHFVKESKQDESGMPNNRFLAERTGGTYSTLKVQPAELEDSGVYFCASSQVPGMTYGYTFGSGTRLTVV.

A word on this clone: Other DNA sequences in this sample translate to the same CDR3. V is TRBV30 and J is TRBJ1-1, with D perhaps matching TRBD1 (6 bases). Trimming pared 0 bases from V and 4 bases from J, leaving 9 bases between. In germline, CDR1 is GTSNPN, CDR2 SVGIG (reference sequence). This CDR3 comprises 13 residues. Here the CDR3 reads CAWSVRGGTEAFF. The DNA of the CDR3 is TGTGCCTGGAGTGTACGAGGGGGCACTGAAGCTTTCTTT.

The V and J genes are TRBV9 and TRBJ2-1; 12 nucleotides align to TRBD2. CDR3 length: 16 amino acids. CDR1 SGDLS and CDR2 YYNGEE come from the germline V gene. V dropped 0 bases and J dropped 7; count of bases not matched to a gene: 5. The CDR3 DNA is TGTGCCAGCAGCGTAGGTCCTAGCGGGGGGGAAAATGAGCAGTTCTTC. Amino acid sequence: CASSVGPSGGENEQFF.